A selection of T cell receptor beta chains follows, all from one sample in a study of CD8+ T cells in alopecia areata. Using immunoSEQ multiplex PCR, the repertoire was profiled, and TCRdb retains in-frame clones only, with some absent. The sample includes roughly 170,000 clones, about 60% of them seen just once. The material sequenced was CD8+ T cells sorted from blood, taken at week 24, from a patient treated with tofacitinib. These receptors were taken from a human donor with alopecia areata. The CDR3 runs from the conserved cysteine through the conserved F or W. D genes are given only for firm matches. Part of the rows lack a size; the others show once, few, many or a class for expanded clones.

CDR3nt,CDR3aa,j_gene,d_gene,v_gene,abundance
TGTGCCAGCAGCGTGGGACAGGGAACGGTGGAGACCCAGTACTTC,CASSVGQGTVETQYF,TRBJ2-5,TRBD1,TRBV13,-
TGTGCCTGGACCCAAACAGGGGGCGTTGACATTCAGTACTTC,CAWTQTGGVDIQYF,TRBJ2-4,TRBD1,TRBV30,-
TGCGCCAGCAGCCAAGATTGGGAAAGTTACAATGAGCAGTTCTTC,CASSQDWESYNEQFF,TRBJ2-1,-,TRBV4-1,-
TGTGCCAGCAGCTTAGTAGGGGGCCCGGACAATGAGCAGTTCTTC,CASSLVGGPDNEQFF,TRBJ2-1,TRBD1,TRBV7-8,-
TGTGCCAGCAGCTTGGGACAGGGTCGCGGCTACACCTTC,CASSLGQGRGYTF,TRBJ1-2,TRBD1,TRBV11-2,-
TGTGCCTGGAGTTGGGGGCCCTACAATGAGCAGTTCTTC,CAWSWGPYNEQFF,TRBJ2-1,-,TRBV30,-
TGTGCCACCAGCAGAGATTTGGCAGGGGCCTACAATGAGCAGTTCTTC,CATSRDLAGAYNEQFF,TRBJ2-1,-,TRBV15,-
TGTGCCAGTTCTACCGGGACAGACCATAGCAATCAGCCCCAGCATTTT,CASSTGTDHSNQPQHF,TRBJ1-5,TRBD1,TRBV19,few
TGTGCCACCAAATTCTACAGGATCCCCCACGAGCAGTACTTC,CATKFYRIPHEQYF,TRBJ2-7,-,TRBV2,few
TGTGCCAGCAGCCCACGAGCGGGGGGGAACACAGATACGCAGTATTTT,CASSPRAGGNTDTQYF,TRBJ2-3,TRBD2,TRBV7-9,-
TGTGCCAGCAGCCGCCAAAGGGGACAGGGATCCTACGAGCAGTACTTC,CASSRQRGQGSYEQYF,TRBJ2-7,TRBD1,TRBV4-2,-
TGTGCCAGCAAACTGACAGGGAGTGGCTACACCTTC,CASKLTGSGYTF,TRBJ1-2,TRBD1,TRBV9,-
TGTGCCAGCACGGGCCCGCAAGAGACCCAGTACTTC,CASTGPQETQYF,TRBJ2-5,-,TRBV25-1,-
TGCGCCAGCAGCTTGGTAGGGCTAGCGGGGGGCTCCTACAATGAGCAGTTCTTC,CASSLVGLAGGSYNEQFF,TRBJ2-1,TRBD2,TRBV5-1,-
TGTGCCAGTGCCGGGACAGGGGGCTATGGCTACACCTTC,CASAGTGGYGYTF,TRBJ1-2,TRBD1,TRBV2,-
TGTGCCAGCAGTCTAGGCACACTACCCCCTGTCAATGAGCAGTTCTTC,CASSLGTLPPVNEQFF,TRBJ2-1,-,TRBV6-6,few
TGTGCCAGCAGTTGGACTAGTGAAGAGACCCAGTACTTC,CASSWTSEETQYF,TRBJ2-5,TRBD2,TRBV27,-
TGTGCCAGCAGCCCCGGACAGGGGGCACAGCCCCAGCATTTT,CASSPGQGAQPQHF,TRBJ1-5,TRBD1,TRBV5-4,-
TGTGCCTGGAGTGTAGGGGGCTTGGATGGCTACACCTTC,CAWSVGGLDGYTF,TRBJ1-2,TRBD1,TRBV30,-
TGTGCCAGCAGCTTGGCTGACCTGAACACTGAAGCTTTCTTT,CASSLADLNTEAFF,TRBJ1-1,-,TRBV5-4,-
TGTGCCAGCAGCCCGGAAGCAACTAGCGGCTCCTACAATGAGCAGTTCTTC,CASSPEATSGSYNEQFF,TRBJ2-1,TRBD2,TRBV7-9,few
TGTGCCACCAGCAAGACCGGGGGGAGCACAGATACGCAGTATTTT,CATSKTGGSTDTQYF,TRBJ2-3,TRBD2,TRBV15,-
TGTGCCAGCAGGCCAACTCCCAGATCCTACGAGCAGTACTTC,CASRPTPRSYEQYF,TRBJ2-7,-,TRBV27,-
TGCGCCAGCAGCCAAGCTTCGGGGTCTGAAGCTTTCTTT,CASSQASGSEAFF,TRBJ1-1,-,TRBV4-1,-
TGTGCCAGCAGTGGAAAACGAGCGGCACCAAGCACAGATACGCAGTATTTT,CASSGKRAAPSTDTQYF,TRBJ2-3,-,TRBV6-1,few
TGTGCCAGCGTCTTCACGGTCCAGATTACCAATGAGCAGTTCTTC,CASVFTVQITNEQFF,TRBJ2-1,-,TRBV7-9,-
TGTGCCTGGAGTCAATCACAGGACGAAAAACTGTTTTTT,CAWSQSQDEKLFF,TRBJ1-4,-,TRBV30,-
TGCGCCAGCAGCTTTCGTGGTAACTATGGCTACACCTTC,CASSFRGNYGYTF,TRBJ1-2,-,TRBV5-1,few
TGTGCCAGCAGCGTAGTTATGAGGGACACTGAAGCTTTCTTT,CASSVVMRDTEAFF,TRBJ1-1,-,TRBV9,-
TGCGCCAGCAGCCAAGTCGGGCAGGGGGCTTATGGCTACACCTTC,CASSQVGQGAYGYTF,TRBJ1-2,TRBD1,TRBV4-1,-
TGTGCCAGCAGCTTAGGAGCGGTGGTTGTCCAAGAGACCCAGTACTTC,CASSLGAVVVQETQYF,TRBJ2-5,-,TRBV5-6,-
TGTGCCTGGAGTACCAACAGGGACACTGAAGCTTTCTTT,CAWSTNRDTEAFF,TRBJ1-1,-,TRBV30,-
TGTGCCAGCAGCCCCGGGGTAGCGGGGGGGCAAGAGACCCAGTACTTC,CASSPGVAGGQETQYF,TRBJ2-5,TRBD2,TRBV6-9,-
TGCAGCGTTGAAGATAAACAGGCCTCCTACGAGCAGTACTTC,CSVEDKQASYEQYF,TRBJ2-7,-,TRBV29-1,-
TGCGCCAGCAGCTTGGATCGGAACAATGAGCAGTTCTTC,CASSLDRNNEQFF,TRBJ2-1,-,TRBV5-1,few
TGTGCCAGCAGCCTGAGTGGGGCTGGGGCCAACGTCCTGACTTTC,CASSLSGAGANVLTF,TRBJ2-6,-,TRBV27,-
TGTGCCAGCAGCTTAGAACCAGACAGGGAGAACACCGGGGAGCTGTTTTTT,CASSLEPDRENTGELFF,TRBJ2-2,TRBD1,TRBV5-4,few
TGTGCCTGGAGTGGGGCGGGGGGCGCGTTGGAGACCCAGTACTTC,CAWSGAGGALETQYF,TRBJ2-5,TRBD2,TRBV30,-
TGTGCCAGCCAAAAAGGGAACAATGAGCAGTTCTTC,CASQKGNNEQFF,TRBJ2-1,-,TRBV9,-
TGTGCCTGGGAAGGTGACAGCCTCGAGCAGTACTTC,CAWEGDSLEQYF,TRBJ2-7,-,TRBV30,-
TGTGCCAGCAGCTTTGGACGGATTACGCAGTATTTT,CASSFGRITQYF,TRBJ2-3,-,TRBV5-6,-
TGTGCCAGCAGCCAAGAGACAGGGGCTGGGGCCAACGTCCTGACTTTC,CASSQETGAGANVLTF,TRBJ2-6,TRBD1,TRBV14,few
TGCGCCAGCCAGGGGGCCTTATCTGGGGCCAACGTCCTGACTTTC,CASQGALSGANVLTF,TRBJ2-6,TRBD1,TRBV5-1,-
TGCGCCAGCAGCCAAGCTATTAGACTAGCGGGCCCCTACAATGAGCAGTTCTTC,CASSQAIRLAGPYNEQFF,TRBJ2-1,TRBD2,TRBV4-1,-
TGTGCCTGGATGTATGTGAGGGTTGGGAATCAGCCCCAGCATTTT,CAWMYVRVGNQPQHF,TRBJ1-5,-,TRBV30,few
TGCGCCAGCAGCGAGGACAGGGGGCGGCGTAACATTCAGTACTTC,CASSEDRGRRNIQYF,TRBJ2-4,TRBD1,TRBV5-1,-
TGCGCCAGCAGCTTAGGCAATGAGCAGTTCTTC,CASSLGNEQFF,TRBJ2-1,-,TRBV5-1,-
TGTGCCACCAGCAGAGAGGATGATCTGTGGGAGCAGTACTTC,CATSREDDLWEQYF,TRBJ2-7,-,TRBV15,-
TGTGCCAGCAGCTTAATTGGCGGGGGTCCAGATACGCAGTATTTT,CASSLIGGGPDTQYF,TRBJ2-3,TRBD2,TRBV7-3,few
TGTGCCATCAGTGAGTATGCGGCAATATCCTACAATGAGCAGTTCTTC,CAISEYAAISYNEQFF,TRBJ2-1,-,TRBV10-3,-
TGTGCCACCACCCTACCCGAACGGGACGAAAAACTGTTTTTT,CATTLPERDEKLFF,TRBJ1-4,-,TRBV2,-
TGTGCCTGGAGGGGGGCGGGTTATAGCAATCAGCCCCAGCATTTT,CAWRGAGYSNQPQHF,TRBJ1-5,-,TRBV30,few
TGTGCCTGGAACCGGAAGGACAGGGGGACCTATGGCTACACCTTC,CAWNRKDRGTYGYTF,TRBJ1-2,TRBD1,TRBV30,few
TGTGCCAGCAGCTCGAAACTGCATCGAGGGGAGAATGAAAAACTGTTTTTT,CASSSKLHRGENEKLFF,TRBJ1-4,-,TRBV7-9,few